What follows describes a single TCR beta chain. No antigen is known for it. These data belong to a study of T cells in Graves' hyperthyroidism and ophthalmopathy. Findings of the study overall: The authors' 13 V-J model separated ophthalmopathy from stable hyperthyroidism. The model predicted ophthalmopathy a median roughly 6.5 months before onset.

CDR1 and CDR2 (germline): KGHSH, LQKENI. V shed 2 bases and J 0 bases; nucleotides not matched to a gene: 1. This CDR3 has 16 residues. TCR beta CDR3 regions were amplified from RNA transcripts. A first-round RT-PCR of the TCR CDR3 used the HTBI primer set. TCRdb processed the multiplex PCR reads anew with MiXCR; each CDR3 protein has one entry. Here the sample spans 300,000 to 350,000 distinct CDR3 sequences, roughly a fifth being singletons. The sequencing sample was made of blood. The TCR comes from a woman in her forties or fifties with Graves' hyperthyroidism. The V call is TRBV18, the J call TRBJ2-2; 9 bases are shared with TRBD1. CDR3 nucleotide sequence: TGTGCCAGCTCACCAGGACAGGGGACGAACACCGGGGAGCTGTTTTTT. Amino acids: CASSPGQGTNTGELFF.